This TCR beta chain originates from a study of T cell responses to AZD1222 COVID-19 vaccine. As for the study in general: Pooled together were second doses at about 4 or about 12 weeks. Study findings and constraints: Donor demographics were predominantly white British with a female majority; clonal diversity may be underestimated. Every sample of the repertoires postdated the peak T cell response.

V was pared by 6 bases and J by 7 bases, with 9 bases of the junction left unmatched. The CDR3 loop spans 14 amino acids. Germline values: CDR1 SGHTA, CDR2 FQGNSA. Profiled with immunoSEQ multiplex PCR; TCRdb holds only in-frame clones, not every one. This table holds more than 80,000 clones, approximately 88% found once. On this clone: Its antigen remains unknown.

The chain employs TRBV7-2 and TRBJ2-3, with 8 bases lining up with TRBD1. The sequence derives from an adult in good health. This sample comprised peripheral blood, obtained on day 0 of AZD1222 vaccination. The CDR3 bases are TGTGCCAGCAGAATCGGGACAGGAGGGAATACGCAGTATTTT. Its protein product is CASRIGTGGNTQYF.